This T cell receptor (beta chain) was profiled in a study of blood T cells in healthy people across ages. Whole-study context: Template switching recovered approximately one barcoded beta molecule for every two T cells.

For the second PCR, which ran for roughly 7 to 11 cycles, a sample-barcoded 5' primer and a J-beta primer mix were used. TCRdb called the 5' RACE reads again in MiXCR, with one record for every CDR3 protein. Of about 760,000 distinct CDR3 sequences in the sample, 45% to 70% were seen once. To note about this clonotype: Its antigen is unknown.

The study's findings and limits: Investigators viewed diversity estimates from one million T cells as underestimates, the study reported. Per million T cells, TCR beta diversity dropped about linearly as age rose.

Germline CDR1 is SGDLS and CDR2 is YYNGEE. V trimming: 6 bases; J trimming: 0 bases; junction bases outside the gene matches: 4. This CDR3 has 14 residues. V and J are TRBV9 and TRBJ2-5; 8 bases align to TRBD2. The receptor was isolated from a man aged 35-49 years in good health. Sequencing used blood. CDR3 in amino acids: CASNSGMYQETQYF. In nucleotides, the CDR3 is TGTGCCAGCAATAGCGGGATGTACCAAGAGACCCAGTACTTC.